This T cell receptor beta chain appears in the sequencing data of a study of T cells in Graves' hyperthyroidism and ophthalmopathy. Study outcomes and limitations: Most thyroid clonotypes that were expanded above 0.001 also turned up in blood.

This clonotype was detected ten times or more. Its antigen remains unknown. Each patient was aged 18 to 65 and had newly diagnosed hyperthyroidism of under 2 months' duration. Using RNA transcripts as the source, TCR beta CDR3 regions were amplified. HTBI primers were employed in a first-round RT-PCR of the TCR CDR3. TCRdb passed the multiplex PCR reads through MiXCR, listing each CDR3 protein once. The table records approximately 500,000 distinct CDR3 sequences, about 43% of them present only once. The sequencing sample was made of peripheral blood or thyroid tissue (not recorded which). This TCR derives from a woman aged 18-29 years with Graves' hyperthyroidism.

CDR3 amino acids: CASSPNEGFNTEAFF. The CDR3 DNA follows: TGTGCCAGCAGCCCAAACGAGGGGTTCAACACTGAAGCTTTCTTT. The chain combines TRBV7-3 with TRBJ1-1; a possible D gene is TRBD1 (5 bases). The CDR3 extends over 15 amino acids. Trimming left V 5 bases short and J 2 bases short, with 15 bases between. Per germline, CDR1 SGHTA and CDR2 FQGTGA.